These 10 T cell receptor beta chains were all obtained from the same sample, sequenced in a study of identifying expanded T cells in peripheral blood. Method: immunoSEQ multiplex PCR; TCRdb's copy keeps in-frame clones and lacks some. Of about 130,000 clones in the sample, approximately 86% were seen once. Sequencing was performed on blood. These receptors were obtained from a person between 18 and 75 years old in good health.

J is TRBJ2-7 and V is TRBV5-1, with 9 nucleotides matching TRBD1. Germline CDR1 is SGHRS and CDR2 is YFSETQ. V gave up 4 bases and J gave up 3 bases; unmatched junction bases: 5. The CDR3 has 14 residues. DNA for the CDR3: TGCGCCAGCAGCATCGCGACAGGGGGCTACGAGCAGTACTTC. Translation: CASSIATGGYEQYF.

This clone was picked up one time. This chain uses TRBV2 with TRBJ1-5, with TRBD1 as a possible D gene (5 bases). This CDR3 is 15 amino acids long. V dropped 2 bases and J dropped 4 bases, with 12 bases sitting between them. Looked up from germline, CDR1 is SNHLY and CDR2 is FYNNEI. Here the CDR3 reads CASSETRDPNQPQHF. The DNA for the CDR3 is TGTGCCAGCAGTGAAACTCGGGACCCTAATCAGCCCCAGCATTTT.

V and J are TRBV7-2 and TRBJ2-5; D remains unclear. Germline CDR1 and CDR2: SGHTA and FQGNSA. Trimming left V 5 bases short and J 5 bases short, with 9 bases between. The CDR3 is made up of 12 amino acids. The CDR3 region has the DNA TGTGCCAGCAGCCCGGAGCTGGAGACCCAGTACTTC. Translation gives CASSPELETQYF. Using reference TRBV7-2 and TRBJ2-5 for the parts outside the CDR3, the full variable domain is GAGVSQSPSNKVTEKGKDVELRCDPISGHTALYWYRQSLGQGLEFLIYFQGNSAPDKSGLPSDRFSAERTGGSVSTLTIQRTQQEDSAVYLCASSPELETQYFGPGTRLLVL.

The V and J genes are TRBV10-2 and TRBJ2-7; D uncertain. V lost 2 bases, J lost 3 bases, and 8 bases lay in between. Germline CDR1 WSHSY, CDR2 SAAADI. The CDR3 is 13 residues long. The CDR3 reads CASSEVQYYEQYF. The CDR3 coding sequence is TGCGCCAGCAGTGAGGTCCAATACTACGAGCAGTACTTC.

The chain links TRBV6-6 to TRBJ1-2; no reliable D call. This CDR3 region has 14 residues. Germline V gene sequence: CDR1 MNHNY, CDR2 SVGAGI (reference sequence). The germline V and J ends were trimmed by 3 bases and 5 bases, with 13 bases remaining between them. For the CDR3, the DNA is TGTGCCAGCAGTTATGAGGGCTTGATATATGGCTACACCTTC. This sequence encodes CASSYEGLIYGYTF.

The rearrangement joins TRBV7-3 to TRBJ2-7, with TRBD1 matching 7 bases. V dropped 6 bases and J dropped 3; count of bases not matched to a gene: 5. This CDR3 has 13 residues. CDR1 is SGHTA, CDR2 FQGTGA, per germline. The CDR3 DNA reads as TGTGCCAGCAGACGCAGGGGGAACTACGAGCAGTACTTC. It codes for CASRRRGNYEQYF.

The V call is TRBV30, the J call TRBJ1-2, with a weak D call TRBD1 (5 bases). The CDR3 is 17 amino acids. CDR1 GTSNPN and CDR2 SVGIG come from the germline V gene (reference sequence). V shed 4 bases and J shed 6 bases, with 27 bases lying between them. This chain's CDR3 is CAWMRIRKQEEEDGYTF. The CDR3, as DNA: TGTGCCTGGATGCGTATCCGAAAACAGGAGGAAGAGGATGGCTACACCTTC.

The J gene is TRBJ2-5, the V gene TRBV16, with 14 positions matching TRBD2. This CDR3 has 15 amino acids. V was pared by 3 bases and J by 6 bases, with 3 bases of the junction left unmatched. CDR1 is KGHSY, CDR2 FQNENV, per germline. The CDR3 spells CASSHRTSGGKTQYF. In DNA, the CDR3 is TGTGCCAGCAGCCATCGGACTAGCGGGGGGAAGACCCAGTACTTC. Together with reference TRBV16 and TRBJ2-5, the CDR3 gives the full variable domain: GEEVAQTPKHLVRGEGQKAKLYCAPIKGHSYVFWYQQVLKNEFKFLISFQNENVFDETGMPKERFSAKCLPNSPCSLEIQATKLEDSAVYFCASSHRTSGGKTQYFGPGTRLLVL.

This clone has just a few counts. CDR3 sequence (DNA): TGTGCCAGCAGTATAGCGGGATACGAGACAGATACGCAGTATTTT. It specifies CASSIAGYETDTQYF. V is TRBV2 and J is TRBJ2-3; 8 bases are shared with TRBD2. V trimming: 5 bases; J trimming: 3 bases; junction bases outside the gene matches: 7. The CDR3 is 15 amino acids. CDR1 is SNHLY and CDR2 is FYNNEI in the germline V gene.

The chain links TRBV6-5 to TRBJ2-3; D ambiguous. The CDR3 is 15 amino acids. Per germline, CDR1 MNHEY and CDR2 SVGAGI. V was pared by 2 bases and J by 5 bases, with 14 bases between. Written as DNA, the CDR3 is TGTGCCAGCAGTTACCAAGTAGATTTGGGAGATACGCAGTATTTT. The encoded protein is CASSYQVDLGDTQYF.